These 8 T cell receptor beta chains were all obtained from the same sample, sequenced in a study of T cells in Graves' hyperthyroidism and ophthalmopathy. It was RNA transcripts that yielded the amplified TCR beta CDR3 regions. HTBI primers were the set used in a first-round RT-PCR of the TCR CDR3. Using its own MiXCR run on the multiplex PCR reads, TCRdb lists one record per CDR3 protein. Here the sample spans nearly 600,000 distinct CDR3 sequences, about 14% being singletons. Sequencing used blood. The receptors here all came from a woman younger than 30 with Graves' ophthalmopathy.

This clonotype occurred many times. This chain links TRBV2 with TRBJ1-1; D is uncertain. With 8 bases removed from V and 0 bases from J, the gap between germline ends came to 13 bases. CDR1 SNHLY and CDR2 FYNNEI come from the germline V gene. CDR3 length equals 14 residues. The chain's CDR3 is CASHIGPMNTEAFF. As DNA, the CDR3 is TGTGCCAGCCATATCGGACCCATGAACACTGAAGCTTTCTTT.

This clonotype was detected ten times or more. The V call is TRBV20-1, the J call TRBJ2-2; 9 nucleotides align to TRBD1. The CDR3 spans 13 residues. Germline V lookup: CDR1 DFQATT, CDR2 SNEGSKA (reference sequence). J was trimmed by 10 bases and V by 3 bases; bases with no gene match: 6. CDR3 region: CSASDRGFEELFF. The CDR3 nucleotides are TGCAGTGCTAGCGACAGGGGGTTTGAGGAGCTGTTTTTT.

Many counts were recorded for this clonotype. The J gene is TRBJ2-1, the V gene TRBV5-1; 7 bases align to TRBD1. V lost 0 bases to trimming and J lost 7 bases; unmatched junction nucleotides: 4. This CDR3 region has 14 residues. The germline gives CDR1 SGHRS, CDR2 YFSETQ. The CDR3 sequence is CASSLAAQGNEQFF. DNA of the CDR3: TGCGCCAGCAGCTTGGCCGCACAGGGGAATGAGCAGTTCTTC.

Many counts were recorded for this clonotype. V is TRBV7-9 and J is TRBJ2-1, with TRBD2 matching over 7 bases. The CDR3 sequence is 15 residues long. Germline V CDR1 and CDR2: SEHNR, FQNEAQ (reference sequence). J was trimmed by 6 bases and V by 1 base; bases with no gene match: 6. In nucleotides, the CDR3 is TGTGCCAGCAGCTTAGTGCTAGCGGAGGGCAATGAGCAGTTCTTC. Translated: CASSLVLAEGNEQFF.

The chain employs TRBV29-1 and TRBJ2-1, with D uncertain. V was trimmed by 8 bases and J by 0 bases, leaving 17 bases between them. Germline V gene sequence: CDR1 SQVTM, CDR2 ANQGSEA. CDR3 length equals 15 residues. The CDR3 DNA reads TGCAGCATGGGGTCTTGGGCAGGCTCCTACAATGAGCAGTTCTTC. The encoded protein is CSMGSWAGSYNEQFF.

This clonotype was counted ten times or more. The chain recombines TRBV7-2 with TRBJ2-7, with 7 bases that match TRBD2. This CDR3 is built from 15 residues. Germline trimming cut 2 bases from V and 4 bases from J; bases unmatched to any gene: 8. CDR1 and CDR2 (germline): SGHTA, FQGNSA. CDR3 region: CASSLWEGLPYEQYF. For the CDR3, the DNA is TGTGCCAGCAGCTTATGGGAGGGATTGCCTTACGAGCAGTACTTC.

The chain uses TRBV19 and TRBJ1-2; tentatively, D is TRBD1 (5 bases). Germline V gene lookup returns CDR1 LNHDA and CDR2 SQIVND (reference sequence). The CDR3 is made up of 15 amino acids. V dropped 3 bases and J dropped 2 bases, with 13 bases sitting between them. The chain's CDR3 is CASSIRPWGNYGYTF. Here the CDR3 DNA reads TGTGCCAGTAGTATTCGCCCATGGGGGAACTATGGCTACACCTTC.

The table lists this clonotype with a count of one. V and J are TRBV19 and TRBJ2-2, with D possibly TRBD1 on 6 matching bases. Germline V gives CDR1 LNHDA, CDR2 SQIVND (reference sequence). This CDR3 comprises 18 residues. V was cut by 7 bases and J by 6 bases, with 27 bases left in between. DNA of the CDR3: TGTGCCAGTAACTCACGCTCGAACAGGGCTAGTGAGGCCGGGGAGCTGTTTTTT. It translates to CASNSRSNRASEAGELFF.